The clone carrying this T cell receptor beta chain was picked up a small number of times. What it binds is not known. Profiled with immunoSEQ multiplex PCR; TCRdb holds only in-frame clones, not every one. The table lists around 16,000 clones, about 45% of them singletons. The sample originates from a study of tumor-infiltrating lymphocytes in localized non-small cell lung cancer. Study findings and constraints: Tumor T-cell fraction was not associated with recurrence-free survival.

The V gene lost 2 bases and the J gene lost 2 bases, with 7 bases spanning the gap. The CDR3 is 14 residues long. CDR1 and CDR2 (germline): MNHNY, SVGAGI (reference sequence). The TCR originated in a human donor with non-small cell lung cancer. The sequencing sample was made of lung tumor tissue. The V call is TRBV6-6, the J call TRBJ1-3; TRBD1 might be the D (5 bases). CDR3 DNA sequence: TGTGCCAGCAGTTACGGCAGGGCTGGAAACACCATATATTTT. It yields the protein CASSYGRAGNTIYF.